These T cell receptor beta chains were read from a single sample in a study of T cell responses to AZD1222 COVID-19 vaccine. Produced via immunoSEQ multiplex PCR; TCRdb's table is partial and in-frame only. The sample has 80,000 to 100,000 clones, approximately 90% seen once; the top ten hold more than 2%. Sequencing used peripheral blood, obtained 28 days after the second AZD1222 dose. Receptors originate from an adult who received the AZD1222 COVID-19 vaccine. Both conserved end residues are part of each CDR3. Fields, in order: CDR3 protein, CDR3 DNA, CDR3 length, V gene, J gene, D gene, clone size. D genes are given only for firm matches. The size entry is marked missing in some rows and otherwise reads once, few, many or a size class.

CASSQGRGGWTEAFF	TGTGCCAGCAGCCAAGGCAGGGGAGGTTGGACTGAAGCTTTCTTT	15	TRBV5-5	TRBJ1-1	.	few
CASSPNSYGYTF	TGTGCCAGCAGCCCCAACAGCTATGGCTACACCTTC	12	TRBV9	TRBJ1-2	.	.
CAGGRQLTPNYGYTF	TGTGCCGGAGGGAGGCAGCTAACTCCTAACTATGGCTACACCTTC	15	TRBV2	TRBJ1-2	.	.
CASSVRQGEAFF	TGTGCCAGCAGTGTAAGACAGGGTGAAGCTTTCTTT	12	TRBV25-1	TRBJ1-1	TRBD1	.
CASSRSMGKTYNEQFF	TGTGCCAGCAGCCGCTCTATGGGGAAGACCTACAATGAGCAGTTCTTC	16	TRBV5-6	TRBJ2-1	.	.
CASRDRGEKLFF	TGTGCCAGCAGAGACAGGGGTGAAAAACTGTTTTTT	12	TRBV2	TRBJ1-4	TRBD1	.
CASSLVAGSSYNEQFF	TGCGCCAGCAGCTTGGTAGCAGGGAGCTCCTACAATGAGCAGTTCTTC	16	TRBV5-1	TRBJ2-1	.	.
CASSSGTANTGELFF	TGTGCCAGCAGTTCCGGGACAGCGAACACCGGGGAGCTGTTTTTT	15	TRBV7-3	TRBJ2-2	TRBD1	.
CASSHGAGTDYGYTF	TGTGCCAGCAGCCATGGCGCCGGGACGGACTATGGCTACACCTTC	15	TRBV14	TRBJ1-2	.	.
CASSLGGARTTYEQYF	TGTGCCAGCAGCTTGGGAGGCGCCAGGACCACCTACGAGCAGTACTTC	16	TRBV5-5	TRBJ2-7	.	.
CASSQDRAHPAKNIQYF	TGCGCCAGCAGCCAAGATCGTGCACACCCAGCCAAAAACATTCAGTACTTC	17	TRBV4-3	TRBJ2-4	.	.
CASSPQGRQETQYF	TGTGCCAGCTCACCGCAAGGGAGGCAAGAGACCCAGTACTTC	14	TRBV18	TRBJ2-5	.	.
CASSLADRGYGYTF	TGCGCCAGCAGCTTGGCCGACAGGGGCTATGGCTACACCTTC	14	TRBV5-1	TRBJ1-2	TRBD1	.
CASSLGRYEQYF	TGTGCCAGCAGCTTGGGGAGATACGAGCAGTACTTC	12	TRBV5-5	TRBJ2-7	.	once
CASSIGGANEKLFF	TGTGCCAGTAGTATAGGAGGAGCTAATGAAAAACTGTTTTTT	14	TRBV19	TRBJ1-4	.	.
CASGDRWTGGNGYTF	TGTGCCAGCGGGGACCGTTGGACAGGGGGGAATGGCTACACCTTC	15	TRBV6-5	TRBJ1-2	TRBD1	.
CAIRESTTEAFF	TGTGCCATCAGGGAGTCCACCACTGAAGCTTTCTTT	12	TRBV6-5	TRBJ1-1	.	.
CASSPTLATSEQFF	TGTGCCAGCAGCCCAACCCTAGCAACCAGTGAGCAGTTCTTC	14	TRBV7-3	TRBJ2-1	.	.
CASSPNRADRYGYTF	TGTGCCAGCAGCCCCAATAGGGCCGATCGTTATGGCTACACCTTC	15	TRBV9	TRBJ1-2	.	.
CASWNILDTEAFF	TGTGCCAGCTGGAACATTCTCGACACTGAAGCTTTCTTT	13	TRBV28	TRBJ1-1	.	few
CASSLNFRDNSGNTIYF	TGTGCCAGCTCACTAAATTTTAGAGACAACTCTGGAAACACCATATATTTT	17	TRBV18	TRBJ1-3	.	.
CASSQDRVDLGQPQHF	TGTGCCAGTAGTCAGGACAGGGTAGATTTAGGACAGCCCCAGCATTTT	16	TRBV19	TRBJ1-5	TRBD1	.
CASSTDRGTHEQFF	TGTGCCAGCAGTACGGACCGGGGGACCCATGAGCAGTTCTTC	14	TRBV2	TRBJ2-1	.	.
CARRDRSYNEQFF	TGTGCCAGGCGGGACAGGAGCTACAATGAGCAGTTCTTC	13	TRBV3-1/TRBV3-2	TRBJ2-1	TRBD1	.
CASSFGTNSGNTIYF	TGTGCCAGCAGCTTTGGGACAAACTCTGGAAACACCATATATTTT	15	TRBV7-2	TRBJ1-3	.	few
CASSDSGPASTDTQYF	TGTGCCAGCAGTGACTCGGGGCCAGCTAGCACAGATACGCAGTATTTT	16	TRBV6-4	TRBJ2-3	.	.
CASSEYTGQSEFF	TGTGCCAGCAGTGAATATACGGGACAGTCGGAATTCTTC	13	TRBV25-1	TRBJ2-1	TRBD1	.
CASSQRLAGGQETQYF	TGTGCCAGCAGCCAACGCCTAGCGGGGGGGCAAGAGACCCAGTACTTC	16	TRBV3-1/TRBV3-2	TRBJ2-5	TRBD2	.
CARGPQNTGELFF	TGTGCCCGGGGACCGCAAAACACCGGGGAGCTGTTTTTT	13	TRBV19	TRBJ2-2	.	.
CASSQEEYRTGRSYEQYF	TGTGCCAGCAGCCAAGAGGAGTACCGGACAGGGAGGTCCTACGAGCAGTACTTC	18	TRBV4-2	TRBJ2-7	TRBD1	once
CATSRAGGQGRDEQYF	TGTGCCACCAGCAGAGCCGGGGGACAGGGGCGGGACGAGCAGTACTTC	16	TRBV15	TRBJ2-7	TRBD1	.
CAWSVQGGETQYF	TGTGCCTGGAGTGTACAAGGGGGGGAGACCCAGTACTTC	13	TRBV30	TRBJ2-5	.	.
CASSEGRGRNGYTF	TGTGCCAGCAGTGAAGGCAGGGGGCGTAATGGCTACACCTTC	14	TRBV2	TRBJ1-2	TRBD1	.
CASSIVGREPYEQYF	TGTGCCAGTAGTATAGTTGGCAGAGAACCCTACGAGCAGTACTTC	15	TRBV19	TRBJ2-7	.	.
CASSDLSAGAYEQYF	TGTGCCAGCAGTGACCTATCAGCCGGGGCATACGAGCAGTACTTC	15	TRBV25-1	TRBJ2-7	.	.
CASSQDGSGQLNTEAFF	TGTGCCAGCAGCCAAGATGGGTCAGGTCAACTGAACACTGAAGCTTTCTTT	17	TRBV4-2	TRBJ1-1	.	.
CASAIIGGGQPQHF	TGTGCCAGCGCAATAATTGGGGGCGGGCAGCCCCAGCATTTT	14	TRBV6-5	TRBJ1-5	.	.
CASSLDGGGINEQFF	TGTGCCAGCAGCCTGGACGGGGGAGGAATCAATGAGCAGTTCTTC	15	TRBV4-2	TRBJ2-1	.	.
CASSVVGRGDTEAFF	TGTGCCAGCAGCGTAGTAGGCAGGGGCGACACTGAAGCTTTCTTT	15	TRBV9	TRBJ1-1	.	.
CASSVGTSGTSGGYTF	TGTGCCAGCAGCGTAGGGACATCCGGGACTTCAGGTGGCTACACCTTC	16	TRBV9	TRBJ1-2	.	.
CASSQTRVQRTNYGYTF	TGTGCCAGCAGCCAAACCCGAGTACAGAGAACTAACTATGGCTACACCTTC	17	TRBV3-1/TRBV3-2	TRBJ1-2	.	.
CASSKTPGTDTEAFF	TGCGCCAGCAGCAAGACCCCGGGTACGGACACTGAAGCTTTCTTT	15	TRBV5-1	TRBJ1-1	.	.
CASSVGGGSEAFF	TGTGCCAGCAGCGTAGGGGGAGGTAGTGAAGCTTTCTTT	13	TRBV9	TRBJ1-1	.	.